The entry below gives a single T cell receptor beta chain sequence along with its context. The antigen remains undetermined. The data were obtained in a study of somatic mutations in cytotoxic T cells in rheumatoid arthritis. Points from the study as a whole: The study found that the largest CD8+ clone exceeded 20% of CD8+ cells in about an eighth of the 65 patients.

The CDR3 extends over 13 amino acids. CDR1 is SGHAT and CDR2 is FQNNGV in the germline V gene. The V segment lost 5 bases and the J segment 7 bases; nucleotides outside the gene matches: 6. Here immunoSEQ multiplex PCR was the method, and the copy in TCRdb shows in-frame clones only, minus some. Of 9,500 to 15,000 clones listed, about 80% were seen once; the top ten hold 13% to 15%. The sequence came from a man aged 50-59 years in good health. Source material: CD8+ T cells sorted from blood. The rearrangement joins TRBV11-2 to TRBJ1-2; TRBD1 aligns across 8 bases. The CDR3 protein is CASSRTGKGGYTF. As DNA, the CDR3 is TGTGCCAGCAGCCGGACAGGGAAGGGTGGCTACACCTTC.